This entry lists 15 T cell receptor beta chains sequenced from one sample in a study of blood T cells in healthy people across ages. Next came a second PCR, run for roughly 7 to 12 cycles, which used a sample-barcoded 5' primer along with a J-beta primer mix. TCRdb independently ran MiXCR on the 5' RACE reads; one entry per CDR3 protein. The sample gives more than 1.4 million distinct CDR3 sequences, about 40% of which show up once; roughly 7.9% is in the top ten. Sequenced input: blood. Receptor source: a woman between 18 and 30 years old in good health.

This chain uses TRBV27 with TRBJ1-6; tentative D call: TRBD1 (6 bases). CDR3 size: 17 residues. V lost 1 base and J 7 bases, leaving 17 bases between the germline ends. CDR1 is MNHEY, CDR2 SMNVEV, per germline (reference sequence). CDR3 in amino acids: CASSLWVRGTSNSPLHF. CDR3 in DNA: TGTGCCAGCAGTTTATGGGTCAGGGGTACTTCAAATTCACCCCTCCACTTT.

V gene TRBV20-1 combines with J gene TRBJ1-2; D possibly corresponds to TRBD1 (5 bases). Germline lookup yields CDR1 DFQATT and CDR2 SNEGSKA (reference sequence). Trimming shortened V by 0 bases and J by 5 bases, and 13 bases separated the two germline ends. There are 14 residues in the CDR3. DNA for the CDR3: TGCAGTGCTAGAGAGCGGGGGTTGGAATATGGCTACACCTTC. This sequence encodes CSARERGLEYGYTF.

In nucleotides, the CDR3 is TGTGCCAGCAGCTTGACGGGACAGGGGTTGTACGAGCAGTACTTC. Protein product: CASSLTGQGLYEQYF. This sequence joins TRBV7-2 and TRBJ2-5, with 10 positions matching TRBD1. The closer fit of TRBJ2-7 to the DNA end suggests the J call may be wrong. The CDR3 has 15 amino acids. Germline-derived CDR1 and CDR2 are SGHTA and FQGNSA.

In DNA form, the CDR3 reads TGCAGCGCCCGACAGGCGCTAATCTACAATGAGCAGTTCTTC. It is translated as CSARQALIYNEQFF. The chain employs TRBV29-1 and TRBJ2-1, with D possibly TRBD1 on 6 matching bases. V lost 7 bases and J 3 bases, leaving 16 bases between the germline ends. The CDR3 totals 14 residues. Germline values: CDR1 SQVTM, CDR2 ANQGSEA.

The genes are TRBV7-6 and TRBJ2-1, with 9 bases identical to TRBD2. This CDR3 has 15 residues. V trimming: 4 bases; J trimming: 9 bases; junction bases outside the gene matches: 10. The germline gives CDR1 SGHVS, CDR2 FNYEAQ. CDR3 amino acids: CASSSHSGSSAEQFF. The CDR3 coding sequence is TGTGCCAGCAGCTCGCATAGCGGGAGTTCTGCTGAGCAGTTCTTC.

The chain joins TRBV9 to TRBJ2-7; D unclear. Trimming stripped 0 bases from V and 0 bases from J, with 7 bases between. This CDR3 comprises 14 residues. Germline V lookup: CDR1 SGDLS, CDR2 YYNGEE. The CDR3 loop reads CASSVEATSYEQYF. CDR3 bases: TGTGCCAGCAGCGTAGAGGCCACCTCCTACGAGCAGTACTTC.

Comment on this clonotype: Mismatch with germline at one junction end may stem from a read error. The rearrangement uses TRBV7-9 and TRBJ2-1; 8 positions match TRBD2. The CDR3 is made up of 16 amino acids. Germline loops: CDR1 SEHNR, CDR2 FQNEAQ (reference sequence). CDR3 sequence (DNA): TGTGCCTGCAGCTTAGGGGGAACTAGCGGCCTTGAGGGGCAGTTCTTC. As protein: CACSLGGTSGLEGQFF.

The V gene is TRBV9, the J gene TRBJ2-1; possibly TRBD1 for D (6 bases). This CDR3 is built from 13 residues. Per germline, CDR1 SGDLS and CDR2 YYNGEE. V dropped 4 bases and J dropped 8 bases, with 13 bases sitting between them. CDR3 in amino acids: CASSPHGGDEQFF. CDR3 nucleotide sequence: TGTGCCAGCAGCCCCCATGGGGGCGATGAGCAGTTCTTC.

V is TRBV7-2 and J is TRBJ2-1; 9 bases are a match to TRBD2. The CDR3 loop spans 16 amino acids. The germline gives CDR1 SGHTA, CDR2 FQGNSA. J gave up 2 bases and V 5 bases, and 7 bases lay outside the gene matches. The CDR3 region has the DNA TGTGCCAGCAGCCCTAGGGGGACTAGCACCTACAATGAGCAGTTCTTC. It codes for CASSPRGTSTYNEQFF.

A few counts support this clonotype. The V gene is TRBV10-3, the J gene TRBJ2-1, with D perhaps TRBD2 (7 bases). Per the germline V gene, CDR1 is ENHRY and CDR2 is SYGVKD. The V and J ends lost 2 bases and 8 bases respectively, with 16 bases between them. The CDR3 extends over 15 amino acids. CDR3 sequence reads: CAISERGALVDEQFF. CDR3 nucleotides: TGTGCCATCAGTGAGCGGGGGGCCTTAGTCGATGAGCAGTTCTTC.

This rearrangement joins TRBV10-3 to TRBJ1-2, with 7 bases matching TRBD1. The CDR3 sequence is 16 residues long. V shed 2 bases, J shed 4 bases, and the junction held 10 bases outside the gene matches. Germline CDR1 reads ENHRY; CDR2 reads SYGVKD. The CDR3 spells CAISEPPRQGVYGYTF. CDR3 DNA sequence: TGTGCCATCAGTGAGCCACCCCGACAGGGTGTCTATGGCTACACCTTC.

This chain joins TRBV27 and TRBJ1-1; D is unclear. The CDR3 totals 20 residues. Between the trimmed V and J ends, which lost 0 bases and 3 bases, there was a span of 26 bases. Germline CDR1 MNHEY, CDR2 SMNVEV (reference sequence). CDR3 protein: CASSLSTVLQIFQDYTEAFF. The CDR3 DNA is TGTGCCAGCAGTTTATCCACAGTGTTGCAAATCTTCCAGGATTACACTGAAGCTTTCTTT.

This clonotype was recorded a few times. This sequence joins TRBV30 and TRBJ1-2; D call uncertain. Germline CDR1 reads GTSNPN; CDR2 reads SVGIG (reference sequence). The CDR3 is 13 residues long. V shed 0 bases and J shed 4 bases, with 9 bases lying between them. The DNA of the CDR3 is TGTGCCTGGAGTGTACTCCTCCTCTATGGCTACACCTTC. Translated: CAWSVLLLYGYTF. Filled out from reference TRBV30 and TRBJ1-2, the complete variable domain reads SQTIHQWPATLVQPVGSPLSLECTVEGTSNPNLYWYRQAAGRGLQLLFYSVGIGQISSEVPQNLSASRPQDRQFILSSKKLLLSDSGFYLCAWSVLLLYGYTFGSGTRLTVV.

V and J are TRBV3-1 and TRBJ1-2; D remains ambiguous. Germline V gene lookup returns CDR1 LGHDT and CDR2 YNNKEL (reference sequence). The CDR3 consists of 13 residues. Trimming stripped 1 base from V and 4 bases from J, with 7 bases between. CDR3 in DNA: TGTGCCAGCAGCCAAGGCAGTTCCTATGGCTACACCTTC. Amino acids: CASSQGSSYGYTF.

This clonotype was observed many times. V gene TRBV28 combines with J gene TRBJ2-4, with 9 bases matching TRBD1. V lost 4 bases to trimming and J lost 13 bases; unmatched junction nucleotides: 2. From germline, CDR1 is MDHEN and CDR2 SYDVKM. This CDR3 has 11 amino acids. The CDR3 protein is CASSSGTGQYF. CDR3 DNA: TGTGCCAGCAGTTCCGGGACAGGGCAGTACTTC.